This T cell receptor (beta chain) appears in the sequencing data of a study of beta chain features in type 1 diabetes. Findings of the study overall: Sampled from patients, naive, central memory and Treg TCRB repertoires appeared more similar than those sampled from healthy donors. More deletions and fewer insertions at VDJ junctions were seen in type 1 diabetes patients.

As for this clone: Its antigen is not identified.

In total, each donor contributed a single heparinised blood draw that averaged around 100 mL. The investigators reverse transcribed all of the isolated RNA, so they sequenced expressed TCRB transcripts. The assay was immunoSEQ multiplex PCR, and TCRdb's table has in-frame clones only and misses some. The sample yields approximately 18,000 clones, around 50% seen once. Per germline, CDR1 MDHEN and CDR2 SYDVKM. The CDR3 sequence is 14 residues long. Trimming removed 3 bases at V and 7 bases at J, with 16 bases between. The material sequenced was stem cell memory CD4+ T cells from blood. The clonotype originates from a man aged 18-30 years in good health. V is TRBV28 and J is TRBJ2-7; D might be TRBD2 (6 bases). CDR3 in DNA: TGTGCCAGCAGTTTGGGGGGAGTCGAGGGGGAGCAGTACTTC. Residues: CASSLGGVEGEQYF.